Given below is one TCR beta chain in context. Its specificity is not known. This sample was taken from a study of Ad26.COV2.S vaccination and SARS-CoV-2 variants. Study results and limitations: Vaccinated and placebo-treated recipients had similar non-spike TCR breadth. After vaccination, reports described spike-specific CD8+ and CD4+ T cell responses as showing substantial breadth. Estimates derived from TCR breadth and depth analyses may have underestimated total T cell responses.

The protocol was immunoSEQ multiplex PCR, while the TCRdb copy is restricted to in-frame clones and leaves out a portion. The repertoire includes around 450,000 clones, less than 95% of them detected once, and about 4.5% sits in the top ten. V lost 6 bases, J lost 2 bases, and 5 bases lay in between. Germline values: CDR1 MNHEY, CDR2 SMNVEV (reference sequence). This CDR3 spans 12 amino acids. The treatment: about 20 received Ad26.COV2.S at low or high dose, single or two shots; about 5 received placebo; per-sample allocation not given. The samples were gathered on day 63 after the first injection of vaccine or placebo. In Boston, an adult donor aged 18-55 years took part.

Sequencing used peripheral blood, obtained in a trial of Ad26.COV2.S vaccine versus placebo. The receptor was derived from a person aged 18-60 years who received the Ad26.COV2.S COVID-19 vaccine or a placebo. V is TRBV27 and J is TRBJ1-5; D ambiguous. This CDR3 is CASRSRNQPQHF. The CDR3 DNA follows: TGTGCCAGCAGGTCCCGCAATCAGCCCCAGCATTTT.